Listed below are T cell receptor beta chains from one sample, sequenced in a study of beta chain features in type 1 diabetes. Data came from immunoSEQ multiplex PCR; TCRdb stores just in-frame clones and leaves some out. The data contain about 41,000 clones, approximately 60% of them seen just once; the ten biggest clones take up about 1.6%. Specimen: Tregs from blood. The source is a young man with type 1 diabetes. Some clones in this sample may be carry-over from other donors' samples. Both conserved end residues are trimmed from each CDR3. The order of the fields is D gene, V gene, clone size, CDR3 protein. A D gene is named only where the DNA matches it firmly. For some rows the clone size is stated as once, few or many, or as a class when expanded; others skip it.

- TRBV9 - ASTRRGGDAETQY
- TRBV5-6 once ASSWRSNNEQF
- TRBV6-6 - ASSYSRDNYNEQF
- TRBV11-2 - ASSPLIGQGRHEQY
TRBD1 TRBV2 - ASSELTGQETQY
- TRBV19 - ASSIHGGERNQPQH
- TRBV2 few ASSIDWVSPLH
- TRBV7-2 - ASSSMGGVNTEAF
TRBD2 TRBV5-1 - ASSSGGLAGVDEQF
- TRBV6-5 few ASRSGQKNIQY
TRBD1 TRBV19 - ASRLTGGFTEAF
- TRBV7-2 - ASSRPGRGDYGYT